This T cell receptor (beta chain) comes out of a study of CD8+ T cells in alopecia areata. Overall study: Tofacitinib lasted 6 to 18 months, then 6 months off drug.

cDNA prepared by RNA extraction and subsequent reverse transcription served as the template for sequencing. Sequencing was performed with immunoSEQ multiplex PCR; in TCRdb, only in-frame clones are kept and a portion is missing. The sample lists some 170,000 clones, roughly 50% occurring once. General study findings and limits: Among the cells sequenced in scalp samples are also the resident alphabeta T cells of normal skin.

Specified treatment: oral pan-JAK inhibitor, 5-10 mg twice daily. Samples from alopecia areata patients were lesional scalp punch biopsies and peripheral blood. This clone was picked up a small number of times. What it recognizes is unknown. This specimen was CD8+ T cells sorted from blood, taken at week 24, from a patient treated with tofacitinib. The origin of this receptor is a human donor with alopecia areata.

The DNA of the CDR3 is TGCAGCGTTGACAGGGGCTTCTTC. Translation gives CSVDRGFF. The chain links TRBV29-1 to TRBJ2-1, with D tentatively TRBD1 (6 bases). The CDR3 sequence is 8 residues long. Germline CDR1 and CDR2: SQVTM and ANQGSEA. Trimming left V 3 bases short and J 16 bases short, with 7 bases between.